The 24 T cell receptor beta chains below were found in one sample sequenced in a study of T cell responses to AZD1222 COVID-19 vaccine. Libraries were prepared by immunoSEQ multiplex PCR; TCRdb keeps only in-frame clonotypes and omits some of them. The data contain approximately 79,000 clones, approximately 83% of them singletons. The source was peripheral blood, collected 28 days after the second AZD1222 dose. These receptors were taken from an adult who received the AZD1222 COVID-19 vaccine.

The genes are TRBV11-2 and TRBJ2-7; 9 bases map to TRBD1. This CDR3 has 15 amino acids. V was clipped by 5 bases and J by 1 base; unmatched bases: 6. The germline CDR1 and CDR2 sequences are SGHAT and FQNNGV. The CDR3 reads CASSRGQGYSYEQYF. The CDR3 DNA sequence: TGTGCCAGCAGCCGTGGACAGGGGTATTCCTACGAGCAGTACTTC.

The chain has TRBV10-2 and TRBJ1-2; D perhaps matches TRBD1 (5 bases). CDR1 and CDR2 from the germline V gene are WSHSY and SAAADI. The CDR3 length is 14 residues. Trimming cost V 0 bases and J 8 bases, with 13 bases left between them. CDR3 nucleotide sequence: TGCGCCAGCAGTGAGTCGCTAGGGGCTGGGGGCTACACCTTC. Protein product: CASSESLGAGGYTF.

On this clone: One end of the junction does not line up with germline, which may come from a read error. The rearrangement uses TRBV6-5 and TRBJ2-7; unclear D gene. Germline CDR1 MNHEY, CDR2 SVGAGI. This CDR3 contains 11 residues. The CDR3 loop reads CASRYSAEQYF. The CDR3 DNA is TGTGCCAGCAGGTACTCCGCCGAGCAGTACTTC.

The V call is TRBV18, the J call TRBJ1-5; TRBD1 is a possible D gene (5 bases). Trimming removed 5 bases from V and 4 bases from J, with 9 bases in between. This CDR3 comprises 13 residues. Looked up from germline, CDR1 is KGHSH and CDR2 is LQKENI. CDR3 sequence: CASSGAGNQPQHF. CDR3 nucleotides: TGTGCCAGCTCAGGGGCCGGTAATCAGCCCCAGCATTTT.

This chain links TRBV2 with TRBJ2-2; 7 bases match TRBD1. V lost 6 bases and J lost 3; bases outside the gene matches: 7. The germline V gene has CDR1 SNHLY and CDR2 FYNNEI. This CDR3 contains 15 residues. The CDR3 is CASSLSTGDTGELFF. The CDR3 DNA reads TGTGCCAGCAGCCTATCTACAGGGGACACCGGGGAGCTGTTTTTT.

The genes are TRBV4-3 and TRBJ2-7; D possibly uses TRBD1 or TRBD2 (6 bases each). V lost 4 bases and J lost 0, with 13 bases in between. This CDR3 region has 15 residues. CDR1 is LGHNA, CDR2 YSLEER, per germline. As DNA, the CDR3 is TGCGCCAGCAGCCTAAAGGGGGGTAGCTCCTACGAGCAGTACTTC. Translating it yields CASSLKGGSSYEQYF.

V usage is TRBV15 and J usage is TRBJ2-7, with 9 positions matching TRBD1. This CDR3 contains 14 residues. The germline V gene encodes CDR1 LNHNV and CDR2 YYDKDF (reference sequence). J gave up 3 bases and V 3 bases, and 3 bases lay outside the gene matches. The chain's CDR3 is CATSRDRGGYEQYF. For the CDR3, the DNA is TGTGCCACCAGCAGGGACAGGGGAGGCTACGAGCAGTACTTC.

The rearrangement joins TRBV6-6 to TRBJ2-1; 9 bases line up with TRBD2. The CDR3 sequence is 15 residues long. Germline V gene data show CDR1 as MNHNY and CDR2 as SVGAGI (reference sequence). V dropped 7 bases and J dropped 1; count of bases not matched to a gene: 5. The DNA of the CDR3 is TGTGCCAGCACCAAAAGCGGGAGGTCCTACAATGAGCAGTTCTTC. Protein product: CASTKSGRSYNEQFF.

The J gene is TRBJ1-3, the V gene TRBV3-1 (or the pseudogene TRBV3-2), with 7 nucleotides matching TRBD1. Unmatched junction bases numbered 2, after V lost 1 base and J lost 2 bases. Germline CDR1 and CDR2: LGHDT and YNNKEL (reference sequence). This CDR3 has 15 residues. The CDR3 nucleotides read TGTGCCAGCAGCCAAGCAGGGGGTCCTGGAAACACCATATATTTT. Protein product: CASSQAGGPGNTIYF.

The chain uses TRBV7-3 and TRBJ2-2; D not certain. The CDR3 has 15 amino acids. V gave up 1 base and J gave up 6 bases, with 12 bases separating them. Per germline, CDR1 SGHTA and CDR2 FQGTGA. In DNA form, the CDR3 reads TGTGCCAGCAGCTTAAGTCGAGATTCCGCCGGGGAGCTGTTTTTT. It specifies CASSLSRDSAGELFF.

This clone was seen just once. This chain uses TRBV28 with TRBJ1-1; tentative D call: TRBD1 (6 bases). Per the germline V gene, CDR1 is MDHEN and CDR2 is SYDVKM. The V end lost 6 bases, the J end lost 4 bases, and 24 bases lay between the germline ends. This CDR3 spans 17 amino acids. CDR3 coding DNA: TGTGCCAGCAGAACAGGGACAATGGGGGAATTCAGCACTGAAGCTTTCTTT. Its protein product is CASRTGTMGEFSTEAFF. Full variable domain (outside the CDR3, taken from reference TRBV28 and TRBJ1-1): DVKVTQSSRYLVKRTGEKVFLECVQDMDHENMFWYRQDPGLGLRLIYFSYDVKMKEKGDIPEGYSVSREKKERFSLILESASTNQTSMYLCASRTGTMGEFSTEAFFGQGTRLTVV.

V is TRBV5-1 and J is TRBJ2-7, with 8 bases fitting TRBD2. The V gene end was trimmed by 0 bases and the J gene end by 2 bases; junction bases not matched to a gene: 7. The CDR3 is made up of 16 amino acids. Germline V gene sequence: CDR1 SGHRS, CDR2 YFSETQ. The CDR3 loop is CASSLAPAGAAYEQYF. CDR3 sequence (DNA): TGCGCCAGCAGCTTGGCCCCAGCGGGAGCCGCCTACGAGCAGTACTTC.

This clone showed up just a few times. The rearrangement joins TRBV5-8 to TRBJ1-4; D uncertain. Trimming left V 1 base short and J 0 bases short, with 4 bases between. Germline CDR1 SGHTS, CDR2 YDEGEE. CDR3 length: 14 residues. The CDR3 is CASSLFATNEKLFF. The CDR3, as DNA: TGTGCCAGCAGCTTGTTTGCAACTAATGAAAAACTGTTTTTT. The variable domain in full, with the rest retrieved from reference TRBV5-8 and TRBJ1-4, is EAGVTQSPTHLIKTRGQQATLRCSPISGHTSVYWYQQALGLGLQFLLWYDEGEERNRGNFPPRFSGRQFPNYSSELNVNALELEDSALYLCASSLFATNEKLFFGSGTQLSVL.

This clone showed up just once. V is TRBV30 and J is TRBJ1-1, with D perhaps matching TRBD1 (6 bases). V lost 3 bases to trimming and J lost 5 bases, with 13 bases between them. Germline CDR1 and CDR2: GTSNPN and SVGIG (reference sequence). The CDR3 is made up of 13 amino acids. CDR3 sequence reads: CAWRQGRWTEAFF. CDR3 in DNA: TGTGCCTGGAGGCAGGGGAGGTGGACTGAAGCTTTCTTT. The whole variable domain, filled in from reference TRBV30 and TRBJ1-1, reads SQTIHQWPATLVQPVGSPLSLECTVEGTSNPNLYWYRQAAGRGLQLLFYSVGIGQISSEVPQNLSASRPQDRQFILSSKKLLLSDSGFYLCAWRQGRWTEAFFGQGTRLTVV.

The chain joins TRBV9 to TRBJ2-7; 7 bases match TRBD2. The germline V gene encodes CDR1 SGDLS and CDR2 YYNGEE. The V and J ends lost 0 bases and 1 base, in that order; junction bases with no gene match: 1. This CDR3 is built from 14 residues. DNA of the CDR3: TGTGCCAGCAGCGTAGCTAGCGGTTCCTACGAGCAGTACTTC. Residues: CASSVASGSYEQYF.

The CDR3 is CASSGQGTDTQYF. The DNA of the CDR3 is TGTGCCAGCAGCGGACAGGGCACAGATACGCAGTATTTT. This chain joins TRBV6-5 and TRBJ2-3, with 7 bases lining up with TRBD1. CDR1 and CDR2 from the germline V gene are MNHEY and SVGAGI. The CDR3 loop spans 13 amino acids. The trim removed 6 bases at V and 1 base at J, leaving 1 base unmatched.

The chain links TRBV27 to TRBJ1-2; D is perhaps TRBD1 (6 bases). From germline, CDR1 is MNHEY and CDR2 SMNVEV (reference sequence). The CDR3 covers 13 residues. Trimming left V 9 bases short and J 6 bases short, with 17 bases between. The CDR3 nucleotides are TGTGCCAGTACAGGGAGGGAGGCGAATGGCTACACCTTC. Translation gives CASTGREANGYTF.

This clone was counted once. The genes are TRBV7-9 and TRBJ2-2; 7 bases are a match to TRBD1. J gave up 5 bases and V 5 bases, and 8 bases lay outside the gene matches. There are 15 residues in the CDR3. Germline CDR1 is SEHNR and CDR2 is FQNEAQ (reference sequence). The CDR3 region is CASSLAQGWTGELFF. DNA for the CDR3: TGTGCCAGCAGCCTGGCACAGGGGTGGACCGGGGAGCTGTTTTTT.

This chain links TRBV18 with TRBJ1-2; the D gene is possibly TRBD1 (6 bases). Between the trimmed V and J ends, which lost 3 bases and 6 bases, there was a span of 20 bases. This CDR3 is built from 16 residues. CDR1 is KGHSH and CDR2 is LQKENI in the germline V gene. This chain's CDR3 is CASSPSATGEHDGYTF. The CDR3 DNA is TGTGCCAGCTCACCCTCGGCGACAGGAGAACACGATGGCTACACCTTC.

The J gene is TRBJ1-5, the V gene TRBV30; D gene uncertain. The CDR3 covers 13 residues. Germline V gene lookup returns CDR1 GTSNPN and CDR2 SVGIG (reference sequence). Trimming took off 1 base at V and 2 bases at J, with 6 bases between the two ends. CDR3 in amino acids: CAWSAGGNQPQHF. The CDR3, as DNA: TGTGCCTGGAGTGCCGGGGGCAATCAGCCCCAGCATTTT. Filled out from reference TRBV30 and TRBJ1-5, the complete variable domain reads SQTIHQWPATLVQPVGSPLSLECTVEGTSNPNLYWYRQAAGRGLQLLFYSVGIGQISSEVPQNLSASRPQDRQFILSSKKLLLSDSGFYLCAWSAGGNQPQHFGDGTRLSIL.

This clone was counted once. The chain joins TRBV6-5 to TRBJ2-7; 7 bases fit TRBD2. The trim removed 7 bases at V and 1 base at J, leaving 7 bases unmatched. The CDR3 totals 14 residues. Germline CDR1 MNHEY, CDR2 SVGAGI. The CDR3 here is CASKTGGASYEQYF. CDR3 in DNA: TGTGCCAGCAAAACGGGGGGAGCGTCCTACGAGCAGTACTTC.

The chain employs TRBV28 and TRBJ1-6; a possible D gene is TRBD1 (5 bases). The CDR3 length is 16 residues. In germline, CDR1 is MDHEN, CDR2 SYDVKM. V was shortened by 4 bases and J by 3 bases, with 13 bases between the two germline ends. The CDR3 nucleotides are TGTGCCAGCAGTTCCAGGAAGGGGTTCTATAATTCACCCCTCCACTTT. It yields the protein CASSSRKGFYNSPLHF.

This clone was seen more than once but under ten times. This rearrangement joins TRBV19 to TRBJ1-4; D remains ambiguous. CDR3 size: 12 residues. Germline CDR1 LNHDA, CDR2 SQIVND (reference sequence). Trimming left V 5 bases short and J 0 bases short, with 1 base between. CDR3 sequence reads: CASSSTNEKLFF. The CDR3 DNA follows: TGTGCCAGTAGTTCAACTAATGAAAAACTGTTTTTT.

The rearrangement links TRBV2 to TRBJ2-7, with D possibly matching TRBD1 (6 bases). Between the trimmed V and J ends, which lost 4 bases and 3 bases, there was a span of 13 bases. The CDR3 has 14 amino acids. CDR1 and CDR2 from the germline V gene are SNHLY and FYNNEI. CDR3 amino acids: CASSARDINYEQYF. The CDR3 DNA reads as TGTGCCAGCAGTGCCCGGGACATAAACTACGAGCAGTACTTC.